Below, 12 T cell receptor beta chains from the same sample are listed, as sequenced in a study of blood T cell repertoires in COVID-19. Clones were sequenced by immunoSEQ multiplex PCR, and TCRdb holds only the in-frame ones, with some missing. Among around 35,000 clones listed, around nine tenths were seen once. Sequenced sample: peripheral blood. Every receptor here comes from a man in his 60s with active COVID-19.

This chain links TRBV7-9 with TRBJ1-6; 10 positions match TRBD1. With V trimmed by 1 base and J by 10 bases, 4 bases remained unmatched. The germline V gene encodes CDR1 SEHNR and CDR2 FQNEAQ (reference sequence). The CDR3 is 15 amino acids. This chain's CDR3 is CASSLVGTGESPLHF. The CDR3 nucleotides read TGTGCCAGCAGCTTAGTAGGGACAGGGGAATCACCCCTCCACTTT.

Judged by abundance, this clone is medium-sized. This sequence joins TRBV2 and TRBJ1-1; D may be TRBD1 (5 bases). V dropped 6 bases and J dropped 6 bases, with 17 bases sitting between them. CDR1 is SNHLY and CDR2 is FYNNEI in the germline V gene. This CDR3 has 14 residues. The CDR3 sequence: CASSPDPGLPEAFF. In DNA, the CDR3 is TGTGCCAGCAGCCCGGACCCAGGGTTACCTGAAGCTTTCTTT. Full variable domain (outside the CDR3, taken from reference TRBV2 and TRBJ1-1): EPEVTQTPSHQVTQMGQEVILRCVPISNHLYFYWYRQILGQKVEFLVSFYNNEISEKSEIFDDQFSVERPDGSNFTLKIRSTKLEDSAMYFCASSPDPGLPEAFFGQGTRLTVV.

By sample fraction, this clone is medium-sized (0.01 to 0.1%). The J gene is TRBJ1-5, the V gene TRBV6-6; D remains ambiguous. Trimming cost V 7 bases and J 9 bases, with 10 bases left between them. CDR3 length: 11 residues. Germline V CDR1 and CDR2: MNHNY, SVGAGI (reference sequence). The CDR3 DNA reads TGTGCCAGCACCAGCGGGCGGCCCCAGCATTTT. It specifies CASTSGRPQHF.

This chain links TRBV28 with TRBJ2-1; D is perhaps TRBD1 (6 bases). V lost 2 bases, J lost 2 bases, and 16 bases lay in between. Germline CDR1 reads MDHEN; CDR2 reads SYDVKM. The CDR3 consists of 17 residues. This chain's CDR3 is CASSLQGIRRTYNEQFF. The CDR3 coding sequence is TGTGCCAGCAGTTTACAGGGGATACGAAGGACCTACAATGAGCAGTTCTTC. Variable domain in full (rest from reference TRBV28 and TRBJ2-1): DVKVTQSSRYLVKRTGEKVFLECVQDMDHENMFWYRQDPGLGLRLIYFSYDVKMKEKGDIPEGYSVSREKKERFSLILESASTNQTSMYLCASSLQGIRRTYNEQFFGPGTRLTVL.

The genes are TRBV19 and TRBJ2-7; tentative D call: TRBD2 (6 bases). V lost 5 bases to trimming and J lost 3 bases, with 14 bases between them. The germline V gene encodes CDR1 LNHDA and CDR2 SQIVND (reference sequence). This CDR3 spans 14 amino acids. CDR3 amino acids: CASSWGQGGYEQYF. DNA for the CDR3: TGTGCCAGTAGTTGGGGCCAGGGAGGCTACGAGCAGTACTTC.

The CDR3 DNA sequence: TGTGCCAGCAGCCTAGCAGGGGGCGGGACCTACGAGCAGTACTTC. This codes for CASSLAGGGTYEQYF. The rearrangement joins TRBV3-1 (or the pseudogene TRBV3-2) to TRBJ2-7; 8 nucleotides align to TRBD1. There are 15 residues in the CDR3. Losses at the gene ends were 4 bases for V and 2 bases for J; bases not matched to a gene: 7. The germline V gene encodes CDR1 LGHDT and CDR2 YNNKEL (reference sequence).

As DNA, the CDR3 is TGTGCCAGCGGGACAGGGACTAGCGGATACTACGAGCAGTACTTC. Amino acids: CASGTGTSGYYEQYF. The V call is TRBV6-5, the J call TRBJ2-7; the match to TRBD2 covers 11 bases. The V and J ends lost 8 bases and 3 bases, in that order; junction bases with no gene match: 9. The CDR3 is 15 residues long. Germline values: CDR1 MNHEY, CDR2 SVGAGI.

This clone was seen only a few times. The chain links TRBV6-6 to TRBJ1-5, with D perhaps TRBD1 (6 bases). With 4 bases removed from V and 6 bases from J, the gap between germline ends came to 10 bases. The germline gives CDR1 MNHNY, CDR2 SVGAGI (reference sequence). There are 13 residues in the CDR3. As DNA, the CDR3 is TGTGCCAGCAGTTCCCCAGGGGCTCAGCCCCAGCATTTT. It codes for CASSSPGAQPQHF.

The CDR3 DNA reads as TGCGCCAGCAGCGTCGTCGGGGACTACCTCGCCAAAAACATTCAGTACTTC. Translating it yields CASSVVGDYLAKNIQYF. The rearrangement uses TRBV4-1 and TRBJ2-4, with TRBD2 matching over 7 bases. With V trimmed by 5 bases and J by 1 base, 11 bases remained unmatched. The CDR3 loop spans 17 amino acids. CDR1 is MGHRA, CDR2 YSYEKL, per germline.

This clone was counted a single time. This chain's CDR3 is CASSVTGGAGETQYF. The CDR3 DNA is TGTGCCAGCAGCGTGACAGGGGGCGCGGGGGAGACCCAGTACTTC. This sequence joins TRBV9 and TRBJ2-5; TRBD1 aligns across 10 bases. The CDR3 is 15 residues long. V lost 2 bases and J lost 5; bases outside the gene matches: 6. Germline CDR1 SGDLS, CDR2 YYNGEE. The full variable domain, its missing parts supplied by reference TRBV9 and TRBJ2-5, is DSGVTQTPKHLITATGQRVTLRCSPRSGDLSVYWYQQSLDQGLQFLIQYYNGEERAKGNILERFSAQQFPDLHSELNLSSLELGDSALYFCASSVTGGAGETQYFGPGTRLLVL.

This CDR3 reads CASSPRQNTEAFF. CDR3 DNA: TGTGCCAGCAGTCCCAGACAGAACACTGAAGCTTTCTTT. The chain couples TRBV28 to TRBJ1-1, with no clear D. The CDR3 spans 13 residues. Germline CDR1 reads MDHEN; CDR2 reads SYDVKM. The V end was cut by 5 bases, the J end by 1 base, with 8 bases between.

The chain links TRBV29-1 to TRBJ1-2; 9 bases align to TRBD1. CDR1 SQVTM and CDR2 ANQGSEA come from the germline V gene. The V gene end was trimmed by 6 bases and the J gene end by 5 bases; junction bases not matched to a gene: 7. This CDR3 spans 13 amino acids. CDR3 bases: TGCAGCGTCCCCAACGGACAGGGGTATGGCTACACCTTC. It specifies CSVPNGQGYGYTF.